One T cell receptor (beta chain) is described in this entry. Its antigen is not identified. The source of the sample is a study of Ad26.COV2.S vaccination and SARS-CoV-2 variants. The overall study: This donor came from the COV1001 trial of Ad26.COV2.S. In the study, Ad26.COV2.S was injected intramuscularly once, or twice 56 days apart. Study-wide findings and caveats: It was found that vaccine and placebo recipients had similar non-spike TCR breadth.

Treatment reported: some 19 received Ad26.COV2.S at low or high dose, single or two shots; about 5 received placebo; per-sample allocation not given. Sampling was done on day 63 after the first vaccine or placebo injection. An 18-55-year-old adult in Boston served as donor. Measured with immunoSEQ multiplex PCR; TCRdb has only the in-frame clones, and not every one. In the table there are approximately 500,000 clones, approximately 90% of which are singletons. V was trimmed by 2 bases and J by 0 bases, leaving 20 bases between them. This CDR3 has 19 amino acids. Germline CDR1 is MNHEY and CDR2 is SMNVEV (reference sequence).

This sample comprised peripheral blood, obtained in a trial of Ad26.COV2.S vaccine versus placebo. This clonotype was sampled from a person between 18 and 65 years old who received the Ad26.COV2.S COVID-19 vaccine or a placebo. The gene calls are TRBV27 and TRBJ1-3; D is uncertain. The CDR3 nucleotides are TGTGCCAGCAGTTTAAAGCTCTTGGCAGGACCCTTCTCTGGAAACACCATATATTTT. This gives the protein CASSLKLLAGPFSGNTIYF.